These 3 T cell receptor beta chains share one sample of origin, sequenced in a study of T cells in Graves' hyperthyroidism and ophthalmopathy. Amplification of TCR beta CDR3 regions used RNA as the template. A set of HTBI primers served as the primers for a first-round RT-PCR of the TCR CDR3. Each CDR3 protein gets one entry after TCRdb re-called the multiplex PCR reads with MiXCR. The sample holds fewer than 550,000 distinct CDR3 sequences; less than 25% are singletons and the top ten take roughly 12%. The sample taken for sequencing was blood. The origin of the receptors is a woman aged 30 to 39 with Graves' ophthalmopathy.

The rearrangement joins TRBV24-1 to TRBJ1-5; D unclear. This CDR3 is built from 15 residues. Germline CDR1 is KGHDR and CDR2 is SFDVKD. Trimming removed 4 bases at V and 6 bases at J, with 15 bases between. CDR3 in DNA: TGTGCCACCAGTGAACCCGGACCCCTTCTTCAGCCCCAGCATTTT. Amino acid sequence: CATSEPGPLLQPQHF.

This clonotype was seen repeatedly, ten times or more. V and J are TRBV7-3 and TRBJ2-7; tentatively, D is TRBD1 (6 bases). The CDR3 runs to 14 residues. Per germline, CDR1 SGHTA and CDR2 FQGTGA. V lost 6 bases and J lost 0, with 12 bases in between. This chain's CDR3 is CASSPHRDSYEQYF. As DNA, the CDR3 is TGTGCCAGCAGTCCCCACAGGGACTCCTACGAGCAGTACTTC.

This clonotype was seen at least ten times. The chain is built from TRBV6-7 and TRBJ1-2; 11 bases map to TRBD1. TRBV6-7 is flagged as an ORF with uncertain function. This CDR3 has 20 residues. V was clipped by 1 base and J by 7 bases; unmatched bases: 20. For the CDR3, the DNA is TGTGCCAGCAGTTACTTTGCGGGCGATGAGTACCGGGACAGGGGGACTGGCTACACCTTC. Encoded protein: CASSYFAGDEYRDRGTGYTF.